Included here is one TCR beta chain sequence, with context. CD4+ T cells from unexposed donors were obtained before the COVID-19 pandemic (2011-2018). The CDR3 has 17 amino acids. Germline V gene lookup returns CDR1 LNHDA and CDR2 SQIVND (reference sequence). The J segment lost 8 bases and the V segment lost 5 bases, leaving 15 bases of the junction unmatched. This entry is derived from a study of CD4 T cells in relation to SARS-CoV-2 and coronaviruses. The data were produced by immunoSEQ multiplex PCR, yet TCRdb's version contains in-frame clones alone and is incomplete. The sample lists under 65,000 clones, approximately 90% occurring once.

The TCR sequence derives from a human donor in good health. This sequence joins TRBV19 and TRBJ2-1, with 10 bases aligning to TRBD2. The sample consisted of memory CD4+ T cells from PBMCs. DNA for the CDR3: TGTGCCAGTAGTCCCCAGGGGGCGGCTAGCGGGAGCGATGAGCAGTTCTTC. Translated: CASSPQGAASGSDEQFF.